This entry features one TCR beta chain sequence. Each cell subset's genomic DNA was divided evenly among several immunoSEQ plates. Profiled with immunoSEQ multiplex PCR; TCRdb holds only in-frame clones, not every one. The sample holds 1.6 million or so clones; about 96% are singletons and the top ten take approximately 1.1%. CDR3 length: 15 amino acids. Between the trimmed V and J ends, which lost 6 bases and 0 bases, there was a span of 12 bases. Looked up from germline, CDR1 is MDHEN and CDR2 is SYDVKM. The sample comes from a study of shared clonotypes between healthy human individuals. This chain connects TRBV28 to TRBJ1-3; D is undetermined. The sample was naive CD4+ T cells sorted from blood. The subset denotes: CD45RA+ positively selected. This TCR was sampled from a man under 40 in good health. In nucleotides, the CDR3 is TGTGCCAGCAGCCTCGGACTGCGCTCTGGAAACACCATATATTTT. This translates into CASSLGLRSGNTIYF. The variable domain in full, with the rest retrieved from reference TRBV28 and TRBJ1-3, is DVKVTQSSRYLVKRTGEKVFLECVQDMDHENMFWYRQDPGLGLRLIYFSYDVKMKEKGDIPEGYSVSREKKERFSLILESASTNQTSMYLCASSLGLRSGNTIYFGEGSWLTVV.